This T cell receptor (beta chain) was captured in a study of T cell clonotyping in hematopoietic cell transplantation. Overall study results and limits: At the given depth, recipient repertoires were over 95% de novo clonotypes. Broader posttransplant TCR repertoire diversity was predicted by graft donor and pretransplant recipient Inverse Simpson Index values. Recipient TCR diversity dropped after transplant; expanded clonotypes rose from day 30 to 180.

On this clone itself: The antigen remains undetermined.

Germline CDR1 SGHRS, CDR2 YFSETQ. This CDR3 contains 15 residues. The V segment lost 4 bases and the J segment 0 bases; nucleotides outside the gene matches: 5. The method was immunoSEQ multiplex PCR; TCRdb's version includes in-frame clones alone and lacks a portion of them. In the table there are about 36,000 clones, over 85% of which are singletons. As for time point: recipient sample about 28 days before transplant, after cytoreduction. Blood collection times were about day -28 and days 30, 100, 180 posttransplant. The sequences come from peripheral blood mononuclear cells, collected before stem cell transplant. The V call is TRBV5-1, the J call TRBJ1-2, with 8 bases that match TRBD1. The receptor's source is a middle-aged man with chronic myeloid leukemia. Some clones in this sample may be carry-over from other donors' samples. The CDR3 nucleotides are TGCGCCAGCAGCGTGGGACAGGAAGCTAACTATGGCTACACCTTC. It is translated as CASSVGQEANYGYTF.